The 15 T cell receptor beta chains given below trace back to one sample, sequenced in a study of shared clonotypes between healthy human individuals. Profiling relied on immunoSEQ multiplex PCR, and the TCRdb table lists in-frame clones only, not all of them. Among about 1.1 million clones listed, approximately 75% were seen once. Source material: memory CD4+ T cells from PBMCs. The subset denotes: CD45RA-negative fraction. The receptors shown here come from a man aged 18 to 29 in good health. Some clones in this sample may be carry-over from other donors' samples.

This clone was seen just once. The V gene is TRBV28, the J gene TRBJ1-5; D not certain. Between the trimmed V and J ends, which lost 3 bases and 5 bases, there was a span of 11 bases. Looked up from germline, CDR1 is MDHEN and CDR2 is SYDVKM. This CDR3 contains 14 residues. CDR3 loop: CASSLVVAYQPQHF. DNA of the CDR3: TGTGCCAGCAGTTTGGTGGTCGCCTATCAGCCCCAGCATTTT.

The chain combines TRBV27 with TRBJ2-7, with D possibly being TRBD2 (6 bases). The germline gives CDR1 MNHEY, CDR2 SMNVEV (reference sequence). CDR3 length: 15 residues. Trimming left V 3 bases short and J 2 bases short, with 14 bases between. The CDR3 coding sequence is TGTGCCAGCAGTTTTATAGGAGGGGAGCCCTACGAGCAGTACTTC. It translates to CASSFIGGEPYEQYF.

This chain connects TRBV28 to TRBJ2-7; no reliable D call. Germline V lookup: CDR1 MDHEN, CDR2 SYDVKM. With 5 bases removed from V and 6 bases from J, the gap between germline ends came to 8 bases. The CDR3 runs to 11 residues. The CDR3 sequence: CASSTMGEQYF. The CDR3 bases are TGTGCCAGCAGTACGATGGGCGAGCAGTACTTC.

This clone has a handful of counts. This chain links TRBV6-5 with TRBJ2-7; 7 bases match TRBD1. CDR3 length equals 15 residues. V trimming: 5 bases; J trimming: 3 bases; junction bases outside the gene matches: 10. CDR1 is MNHEY and CDR2 is SVGAGI in the germline V gene. Written as DNA, the CDR3 is TGTGCCAGCAGTCCACAAGGGGGCACCGGCTACGAGCAGTACTTC. The encoded protein is CASSPQGGTGYEQYF.

This clone has more than one count but fewer than ten. V and J are TRBV5-5 and TRBJ2-7; D gene uncertain. Germline values: CDR1 SGHKS, CDR2 YYEKEE (reference sequence). CDR3 length: 15 amino acids. The V end was cut by 0 bases, the J end by 2 bases, with 12 bases between. This CDR3 is CASSLVLTNTYEQYF. CDR3 in DNA: TGTGCCAGCAGCTTGGTGTTAACAAATACCTACGAGCAGTACTTC.

Only a few counts were recorded for this clone. The genes are TRBV6-5 and TRBJ1-3, with 8 bases fitting TRBD1. Germline V CDR1 and CDR2: MNHEY, SVGAGI. The CDR3 runs 14 residues. J gave up 0 bases and V 9 bases, and 4 bases lay outside the gene matches. Here the CDR3 DNA reads TGTGCCAGTGTGGACAGGGCCTCTGGAAACACCATATATTTT. Translation: CASVDRASGNTIYF.

This clone was detected once. The chain carries TRBV7-2 and TRBJ2-1; 9 nucleotides line up with TRBD1. The CDR3 is made up of 15 amino acids. After removal of 3 bases from V and 6 bases from J, the junction contained 6 bases not matched to a gene. Germline lookup yields CDR1 SGHTA and CDR2 FQGNSA. The CDR3, as DNA: TGTGCCAGCAGCTTGGGACAGGGATTTGTCAATGAGCAGTTCTTC. It encodes CASSLGQGFVNEQFF.

V and J are TRBV28 and TRBJ1-5, with 7 bases matching TRBD1. V lost 2 bases to trimming and J lost 5 bases; unmatched junction nucleotides: 15. Germline lookup yields CDR1 MDHEN and CDR2 SYDVKM. CDR3 length equals 18 residues. In DNA, the CDR3 is TGTGCCAGCAGTTTAAGGTGGGACAGCCCGAAAAAATATCAGCCCCAGCATTTT. It translates to CASSLRWDSPKKYQPQHF.

This clone showed up many times. The chain has TRBV29-1 and TRBJ2-7, with 8 nucleotides matching TRBD1. This CDR3 is 15 amino acids long. Germline CDR1 is SQVTM and CDR2 is ANQGSEA. V trimming: 4 bases; J trimming: 0 bases; junction bases outside the gene matches: 8. The CDR3 DNA reads as TGCAGCGTTGCACACAGGGGGATAAGCTCCTACGAGCAGTACTTC. The encoded protein is CSVAHRGISSYEQYF.

This rearrangement joins TRBV5-1 to TRBJ2-2, with 8 bases aligning to TRBD2. There are 14 residues in the CDR3. Germline CDR1 and CDR2: SGHRS and YFSETQ. The J segment lost 5 bases and the V segment lost 4 bases, leaving 4 bases of the junction unmatched. The CDR3 bases are TGCGCCAGCAGCCCCGGGGGGGGGACCGGGGAGCTGTTTTTT. It codes for CASSPGGGTGELFF.

The chain couples TRBV6-6 to TRBJ1-5; D remains unclear. Trimming took off 6 bases at V and 2 bases at J, with 11 bases between the two ends. CDR3 size: 14 residues. Per the germline V gene, CDR1 is MNHNY and CDR2 is SVGAGI (reference sequence). CDR3 sequence (DNA): TGTGCCAGCAGGGTCGGGGTAGGCAATCAGCCCCAGCATTTT. It translates to CASRVGVGNQPQHF.

This clone has a handful of counts. The rearrangement links TRBV7-3 to TRBJ1-1; 7 bases match TRBD1. V trimming: 4 bases; J trimming: 4 bases; junction bases outside the gene matches: 6. The CDR3 contains 14 residues. CDR1 and CDR2 from the germline V gene are SGHTA and FQGTGA. The CDR3 coding sequence is TGTGCCAGCAGCTCCCGACAGGGTGGCACTGAAGCTTTCTTT. Encoded protein: CASSSRQGGTEAFF.

The chain recombines TRBV2 with TRBJ2-7; D uncertain. Trimming cost V 4 bases and J 4 bases, with 14 bases left between them. From germline, CDR1 is SNHLY and CDR2 FYNNEI. This CDR3 is 14 amino acids long. The CDR3 is CASSAAPGPYEQYF. CDR3 bases: TGTGCCAGCAGTGCGGCGCCAGGACCATACGAGCAGTACTTC.

The J gene is TRBJ2-5, the V gene TRBV6-6; D unresolved. The CDR3 sequence is 12 residues long. The V and J ends lost 6 bases and 5 bases respectively, with 10 bases between them. The germline V gene has CDR1 MNHNY and CDR2 SVGAGI (reference sequence). CDR3 DNA: TGTGCCAGCAGCGCCGGGCCCGAGACCCAGTACTTC. It translates to CASSAGPETQYF.

The sample holds one count of this clone. The V call is TRBV10-3, the J call TRBJ2-7; TRBD1 matches at 7 bases. V lost 6 bases, J lost 6 bases, and 8 bases stayed unmatched. The germline CDR1 and CDR2 sequences are ENHRY and SYGVKD. CDR3 size: 13 residues. DNA of the CDR3: TGTGCCATCAGACCTCAACAGGGGCGCGAGCAGTACTTC. It encodes CAIRPQQGREQYF.